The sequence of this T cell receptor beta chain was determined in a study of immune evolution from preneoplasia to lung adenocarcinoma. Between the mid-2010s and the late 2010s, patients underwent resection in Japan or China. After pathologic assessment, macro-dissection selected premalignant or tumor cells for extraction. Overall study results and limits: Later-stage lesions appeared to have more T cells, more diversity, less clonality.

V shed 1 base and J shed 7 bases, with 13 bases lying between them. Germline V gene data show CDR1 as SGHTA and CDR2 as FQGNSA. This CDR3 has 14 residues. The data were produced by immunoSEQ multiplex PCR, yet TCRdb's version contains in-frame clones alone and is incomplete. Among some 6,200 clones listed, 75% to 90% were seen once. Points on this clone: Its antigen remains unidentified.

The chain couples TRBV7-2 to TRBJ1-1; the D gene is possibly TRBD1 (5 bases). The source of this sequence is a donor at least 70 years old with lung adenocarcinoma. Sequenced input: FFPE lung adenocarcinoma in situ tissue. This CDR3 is CASSLEGGGSEAFF. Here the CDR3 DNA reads TGTGCCAGCAGCTTAGAGGGCGGGGGTAGTGAAGCTTTCTTT.